This record looks at one TCR beta chain sequence and its context. Treatment reported: randomized to nivolumab then ipilimumab (arm A) or the reverse (arm B). This sample stems from a study of sequential checkpoint blockade in melanoma. Study context: First-line arms were nivolumab then ipilimumab, or the reverse, randomized 1:1. Each arm's sequence ended with maintenance nivolumab.

Germline CDR1 reads LNHDA; CDR2 reads SQIVND (reference sequence). Trimming removed 3 bases from V and 5 bases from J; junction bases left unmatched: 9. The CDR3 consists of 15 residues. The protocol was immunoSEQ multiplex PCR, while the TCRdb copy is restricted to in-frame clones and leaves out a portion. The table has around 30,000 clones, approximately 82% seen once; the top ten hold approximately 20%. This receptor was obtained from a human donor with melanoma. The gene calls are TRBV19 and TRBJ2-7, with 8 bases matching TRBD1. Sequenced here: CD8+ T cells sorted from blood (inferred from file names), sampled from a patient given nivolumab and ipilimumab in sequence. This CDR3 reads CASSIRDRKANEQYF. The DNA for the CDR3 is TGTGCCAGTAGTATCAGGGACAGGAAGGCTAACGAGCAGTACTTC.